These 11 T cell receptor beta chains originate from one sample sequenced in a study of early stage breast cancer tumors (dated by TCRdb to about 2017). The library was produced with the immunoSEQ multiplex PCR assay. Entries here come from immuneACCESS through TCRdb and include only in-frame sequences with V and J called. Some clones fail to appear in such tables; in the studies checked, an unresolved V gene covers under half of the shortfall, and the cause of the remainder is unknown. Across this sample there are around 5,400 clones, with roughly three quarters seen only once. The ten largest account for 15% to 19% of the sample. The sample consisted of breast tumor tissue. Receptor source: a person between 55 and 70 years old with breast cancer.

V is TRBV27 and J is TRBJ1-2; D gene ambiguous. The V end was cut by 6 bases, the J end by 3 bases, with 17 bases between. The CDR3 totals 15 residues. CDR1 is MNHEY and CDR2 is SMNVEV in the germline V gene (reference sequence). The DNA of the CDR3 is TGTGCCAGCAGGGTTAAGCCGGGTTCTTACTATGGCTACACCTTC. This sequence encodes CASRVKPGSYYGYTF.

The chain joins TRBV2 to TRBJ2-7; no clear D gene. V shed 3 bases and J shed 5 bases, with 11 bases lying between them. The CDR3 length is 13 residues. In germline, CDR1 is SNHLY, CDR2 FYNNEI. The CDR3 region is CASSDYGRDEQYF. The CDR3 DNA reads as TGTGCCAGCAGTGATTATGGGCGCGACGAGCAGTACTTC.

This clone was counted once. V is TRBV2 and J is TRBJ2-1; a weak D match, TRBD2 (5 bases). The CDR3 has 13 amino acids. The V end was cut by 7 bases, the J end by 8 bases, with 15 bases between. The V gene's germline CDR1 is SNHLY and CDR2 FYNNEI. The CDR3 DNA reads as TGTGCCAGCACAGGCGGCCCCGGGGATGAGCAGTTCTTC. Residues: CASTGGPGDEQFF.

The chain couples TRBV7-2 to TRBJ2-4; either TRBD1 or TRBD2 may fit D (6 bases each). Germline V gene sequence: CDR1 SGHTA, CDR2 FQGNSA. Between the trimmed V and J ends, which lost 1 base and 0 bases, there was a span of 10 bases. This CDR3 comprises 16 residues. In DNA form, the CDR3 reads TGTGCCAGCAGCTTAGAAGGGGGGCTAGCCAAAAACATTCAGTACTTC. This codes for CASSLEGGLAKNIQYF.

Here the CDR3 DNA reads TGTGCCAGCAGAATCTGTCTAGCTACAATTCGCACTGAAGCTTTCTTT. Encoded protein: CASRICLATIRTEAFF. The J gene is TRBJ1-1, the V gene TRBV21-1. TRBV21-1 is tagged as a pseudogene. The CDR3 contains 16 residues.

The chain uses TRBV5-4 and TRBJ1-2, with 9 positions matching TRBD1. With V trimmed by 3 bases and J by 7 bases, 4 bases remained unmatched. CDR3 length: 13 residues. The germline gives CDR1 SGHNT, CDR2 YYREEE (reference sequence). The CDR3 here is CASSSGQGPGYTF. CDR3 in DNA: TGTGCCAGCAGCTCGGGACAGGGTCCTGGCTACACCTTC.

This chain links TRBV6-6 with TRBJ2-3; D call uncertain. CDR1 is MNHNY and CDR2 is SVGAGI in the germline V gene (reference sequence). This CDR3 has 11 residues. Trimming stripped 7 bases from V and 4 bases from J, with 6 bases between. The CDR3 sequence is CASTASDTQYF. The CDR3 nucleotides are TGTGCCAGCACCGCCTCAGATACGCAGTATTTT.

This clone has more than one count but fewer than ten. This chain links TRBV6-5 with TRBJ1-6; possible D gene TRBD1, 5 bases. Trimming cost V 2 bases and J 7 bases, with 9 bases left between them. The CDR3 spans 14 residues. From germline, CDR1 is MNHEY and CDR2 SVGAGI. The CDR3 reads CASSYGAENSPLHF. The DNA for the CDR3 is TGTGCCAGCAGTTACGGGGCGGAAAATTCACCCCTCCACTTT.

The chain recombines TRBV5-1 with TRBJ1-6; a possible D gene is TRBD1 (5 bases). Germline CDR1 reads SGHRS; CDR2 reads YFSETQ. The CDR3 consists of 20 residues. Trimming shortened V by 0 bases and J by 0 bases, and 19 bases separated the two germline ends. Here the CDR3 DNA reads TGCGCCAGCAGCTTGGTTCCGACAAACAGGAACCTCTCCTATAATTCACCCCTCCACTTT. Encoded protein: CASSLVPTNRNLSYNSPLHF.

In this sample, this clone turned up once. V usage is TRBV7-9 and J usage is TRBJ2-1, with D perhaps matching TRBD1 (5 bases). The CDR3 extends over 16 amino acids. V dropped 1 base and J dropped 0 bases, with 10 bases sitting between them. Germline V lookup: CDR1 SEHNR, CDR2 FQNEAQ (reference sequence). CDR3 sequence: CASSLGTLSSYNEQFF. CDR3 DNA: TGTGCCAGCAGCTTAGGGACATTGAGCTCCTACAATGAGCAGTTCTTC.

The CDR3, as DNA: TGTGCCAGCAGTGACGAGGTTTTGGGCTACACCTTC. This translates into CASSDEVLGYTF. The chain links TRBV2 to TRBJ1-2; D unclear. The CDR3 covers 12 residues. Germline CDR1 SNHLY, CDR2 FYNNEI. With 3 bases removed from V and 8 bases from J, the gap between germline ends came to 10 bases.